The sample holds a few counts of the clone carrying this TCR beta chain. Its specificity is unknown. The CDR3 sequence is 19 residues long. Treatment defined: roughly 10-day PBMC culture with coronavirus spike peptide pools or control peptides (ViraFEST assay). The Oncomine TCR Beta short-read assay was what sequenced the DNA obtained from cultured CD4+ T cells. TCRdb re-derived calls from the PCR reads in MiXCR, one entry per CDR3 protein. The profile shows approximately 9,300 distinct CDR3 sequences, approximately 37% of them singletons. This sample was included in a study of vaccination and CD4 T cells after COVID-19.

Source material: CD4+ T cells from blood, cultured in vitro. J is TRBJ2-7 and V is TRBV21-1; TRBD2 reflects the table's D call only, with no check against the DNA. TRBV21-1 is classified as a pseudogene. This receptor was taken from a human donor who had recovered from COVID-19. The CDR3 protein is CASSNRASGGPVPSYEQYF. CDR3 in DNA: TGTGCCAGCAGCAATCGGGCTAGCGGGGGACCGGTTCCCTCCTACGAGCAGTACTTC.